The clone carrying this T cell receptor beta chain was seen many times. Its antigen is not identified. The sample belongs to a study of T cells in Graves' hyperthyroidism and ophthalmopathy. General study findings and limits: The model forecast ophthalmopathy, anticipating it by a median about 6.5 months before onset.

V lost 2 bases, J lost 0 bases, and 13 bases lay in between. Germline loops: CDR1 KGHDR, CDR2 SFDVKD. The CDR3 sequence is 17 residues long. Amplification of TCR beta CDR3 regions used RNA as the template. RT-PCR in the first round (using the HTBI primer set) targeted the TCR CDR3. MiXCR, applied by TCRdb to the multiplex PCR reads, yields one record per CDR3 protein. The data contain hundreds of thousands of distinct CDR3 sequences, 25% to 30% of them singletons. Clinicians diagnosed patients from clinical symptoms, serum thyroxine and TRAb, thyroid ultrasound and orbital computed tomography. Sequenced sample: blood. This chain uses TRBV24-1 with TRBJ2-1; TRBD2 is a possible D gene (5 bases). The sequence derives from a man in his forties with Graves' hyperthyroidism that later progressed to Graves' ophthalmopathy. The CDR3 bases are TGTGCCACCAGTGATTCGAATAGTGGAGGCTCCTACAATGAGCAGTTCTTC. Translating it yields CATSDSNSGGSYNEQFF.